Each of the 2 T cell receptor beta chains below was sequenced from the same sample in a study of glioma-infiltrating T cells. The iRepertoire nested amplicon-rescue multiplex PCR amplified TCR alpha and beta CDR3s from RNA. TCRdb independently ran MiXCR on the multiplex PCR reads; one entry per CDR3 protein. The data show 90,000 or so distinct CDR3 sequences, 35% to 45% seen once. The sample was glioma tissue, nonneoplastic brain tissue, or PBMCs (not recorded which). These receptors were collected from a human donor with low-grade glioma or glioblastoma, undergoing nonglioma brain surgery, or in good health (not recorded which).

Ten or more counts support this clonotype. CDR3 coding DNA: TGTGCCAGTCTAGCGCTAACGGGGACCGGGGAGCTGTTTTTT. Amino acid sequence: CASLALTGTGELFF. The rearrangement links TRBV7-9 to TRBJ2-2; D is perhaps TRBD2 (6 bases). The V gene's germline CDR1 is SEHNR and CDR2 FQNEAQ (reference sequence). The CDR3 is 14 amino acids. V lost 9 bases to trimming and J lost 5 bases, with 16 bases between them.

Turning to this clonotype: Its ends do not fully match the called genes, so a read error is possible. The chain combines TRBV20-1 with TRBJ1-1; tentatively, D is TRBD1 (5 bases). CDR3 length: 14 residues. Germline loops: CDR1 DFQATT, CDR2 SNEGSKA (reference sequence). This CDR3 is CSAPKGRLNAEAFF. The CDR3 coding sequence is TGCAGTGCTCCGAAGGGACGTCTGAACGCTGAAGCTTTCTTT.